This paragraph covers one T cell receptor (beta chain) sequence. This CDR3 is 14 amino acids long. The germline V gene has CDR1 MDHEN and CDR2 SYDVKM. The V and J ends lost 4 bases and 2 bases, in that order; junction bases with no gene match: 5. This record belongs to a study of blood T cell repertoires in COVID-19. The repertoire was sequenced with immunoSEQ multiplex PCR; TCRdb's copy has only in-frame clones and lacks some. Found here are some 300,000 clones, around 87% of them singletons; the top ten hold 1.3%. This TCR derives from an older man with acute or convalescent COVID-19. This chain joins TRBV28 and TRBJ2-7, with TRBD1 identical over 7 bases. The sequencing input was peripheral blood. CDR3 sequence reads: CASSSGTEPYEQYF. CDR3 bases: TGTGCCAGCAGTTCCGGGACAGAGCCCTACGAGCAGTACTTC.